The 30 T cell receptor beta chains given below trace back to one sample, sequenced in a study of blood T cells in healthy people across ages (dated by TCRdb to 2014 to 2015). Library preparation employed 5' RACE. Sequencing was carried out with an Illumina HiSeq 2500. A second PCR of about 7 to 12 cycles was run with a J-beta primer mix and a sample-barcoded 5' primer. Through fastp at Q25 and MiXCR, TCRdb rebuilt clones from the public reads, retaining in-frame beta chains. Rows with a matching CDR3 protein are joined into one entry that keeps the most common DNA and genes. The sample yields around 670,000 distinct CDR3 sequences; roughly 31% were counted once. 15% to 19% of the sample goes to the ten largest clones. Sequenced material: blood. Receptors were obtained from a woman aged 80 or over in good health.

This clonotype was counted a single time. At one boundary the junction diverges from the germline segment, which might be a read error. This chain uses TRBV18 with TRBJ1-2, with TRBD1 identical over 8 bases. The CDR3 runs 17 residues. Germline V gene lookup returns CDR1 KGHSH and CDR2 LQKENI. The CDR3 nucleotides read TGTGCCAGATCACCCGACAGGGGCAGAACGCGTCTCTATGGCTACACCTTC. This gives the protein CARSPDRGRTRLYGYTF.

This clonotype was seen only a few times. The chain carries TRBV7-6 and TRBJ1-2; TRBD1 is a possible D gene (5 bases). Trimming took 6 bases from V and 0 from J, leaving 14 bases between them. Germline values: CDR1 SGHVS, CDR2 FNYEAQ. The CDR3 runs 15 residues. The CDR3 region has the DNA TGTGCCAGCAGTTCCGGGACGGACGCTAACTATGGCTACACCTTC. This codes for CASSSGTDANYGYTF.

This clonotype was detected a few times. The rearrangement joins TRBV4-1 to TRBJ1-2, with 7 positions matching TRBD1. V was clipped by 3 bases and J by 1 base; unmatched bases: 5. The CDR3 sequence is 15 residues long. Germline V gene data show CDR1 as MGHRA and CDR2 as YSYEKL. The CDR3 nucleotides read TGCGCCAGCAGCCACGGACAGGCGCTTAACTATGGCTACACCTTC. Amino acids: CASSHGQALNYGYTF.

This clonotype has at least ten counts. The CDR3 DNA is TGCAGTGCTAGCCGGGACAGGGGCCCTGAGGGGTTCTTC. Residues: CSASRDRGPEGFF. The J gene is TRBJ2-1, the V gene TRBV20-1, with 10 bases identical to TRBD1. The J segment lost 15 bases and the V segment lost 3 bases, leaving 11 bases of the junction unmatched. Germline V gene lookup returns CDR1 DFQATT and CDR2 SNEGSKA (reference sequence). This CDR3 has 13 residues.

Points on this clonotype: A junction end diverges from the germline sequence, so it may reflect a read error. The V call is TRBV27, the J call TRBJ2-4, with D perhaps matching TRBD1 or TRBD2 (6 bases each). The DNA end favors TRBJ2-7, so the J call may be wrong. Germline V CDR1 and CDR2: MNHEY, SMNVEV (reference sequence). The length of the CDR3 is 20 residues. The CDR3 is CASNLSRSGVLQGGFVEQYF. The CDR3 region has the DNA TGTGCCAGCAATTTATCGAGAAGTGGGGTGTTACAGGGAGGTTTTGTCGAGCAGTACTTC.

Turning to this clonotype: This may arise from a read error, as a much more abundant clone is one base away. The chain carries TRBV5-4 and TRBJ2-4, with D possibly called TRBD1 or TRBD2 (5 bases each). The CDR3 has 15 residues. V was clipped by 3 bases and J by 6 bases, with 16 bases between them. The germline V gene encodes CDR1 SGHNT and CDR2 YYREEE (reference sequence). The DNA for the CDR3 is TGTGCCAGCAGCTCCCGGGACGGGGATTTAAACATTCAGTACTTC. Residues: CASSSRDGDLNIQYF.

This clonotype was counted ten times or more. The chain uses TRBV20-1 and TRBJ2-1, with 11 bases lining up with TRBD2. The CDR3 runs to 14 residues. After removal of 4 bases from V and 6 bases from J, the junction contained 5 bases not matched to a gene. CDR1 is DFQATT and CDR2 is SNEGSKA in the germline V gene (reference sequence). The chain's CDR3 is CSATGTSGSNEQFF. CDR3 in DNA: TGCAGTGCTACCGGGACTAGCGGCAGCAATGAGCAGTTCTTC.

The chain carries TRBV7-2 and TRBJ1-3; TRBD1 agrees at 7 bases. The CDR3 covers 15 residues. Germline loops: CDR1 SGHTA, CDR2 FQGNSA. CDR3: CVGSLATGTGNTIYF. DNA of the CDR3: TGTGTCGGCAGCTTAGCGACAGGGACCGGAAACACCATATATTTT.

This clonotype was seen once. The chain employs TRBV18 and TRBJ1-1, with 10 bases lining up with TRBD1. The CDR3 is 17 residues long. After removal of 6 bases from V and 1 base from J, the junction contained 11 bases not matched to a gene. Looked up from germline, CDR1 is KGHSH and CDR2 is LQKENI. The CDR3, as DNA: TGTGCCAGCTCCCGGAGGGACAGGGGAGAGGGGAACACTGAAGCTTTCTTT. It is translated as CASSRRDRGEGNTEAFF.

A word on this clonotype: It may be a read error: a sequence one base away is much more abundant. V gene TRBV20-1 combines with J gene TRBJ1-6, with D possibly being TRBD1 (6 bases). The CDR3 totals 13 residues. The germline CDR1 and CDR2 sequences are DFQATT and SNEGSKA (reference sequence). The CDR3 region is CSARWGADSPPHF. The CDR3 DNA reads as TGCAGTGCTAGATGGGGGGCTGATTCACCCCCCCACTTT.

This clonotype was seen ten or more times. This chain uses TRBV5-6 with TRBJ1-2; no reliable D call. The V and J ends lost 2 bases and 0 bases respectively, with 5 bases between them. The germline CDR1 and CDR2 sequences are SGHDT and YYEEEE. The CDR3 is made up of 13 amino acids. CDR3 protein: CASSFQANYGYTF. CDR3 DNA: TGTGCCAGCAGCTTCCAAGCTAACTATGGCTACACCTTC.

This clonotype was recorded a few times. This rearrangement joins TRBV11-2 to TRBJ2-6; unclear D gene. From germline, CDR1 is SGHAT and CDR2 FQNNGV. The CDR3 extends over 15 amino acids. The V end lost 5 bases, the J end lost 0 bases, and 8 bases lay between the germline ends. CDR3 protein: CASSAGYSGANVLTF. The CDR3 DNA reads as TGTGCCAGCAGCGCAGGATACTCTGGGGCCAACGTCCTGACTTTC.

The genes are TRBV7-8 and TRBJ2-3; D is undetermined. Germline values: CDR1 SGHVS, CDR2 FQNEAQ. V lost 0 bases and J 6 bases, leaving 13 bases between the germline ends. The CDR3 covers 15 residues. The CDR3, as DNA: TGTGCCAGCAGCTTAGCGAGACTGAACGGGGATACGCAGTATTTT. Protein: CASSLARLNGDTQYF.

This clonotype has more than one count but fewer than ten. A much larger clonotype is one base distant, so this may be a read error. The genes are TRBV20-1 and TRBJ2-5; 7 bases line up with TRBD1. Germline values: CDR1 DFQATT, CDR2 SNEGSKA (reference sequence). Trimming at V came to 5 bases and at J to 11 bases, leaving 14 bases not matched to a gene. The CDR3 has 13 residues. CDR3 DNA sequence: TGCAGTGCTGCGAGGGACAGAGCTTTGGAGCAGTACTTC. This sequence encodes CSAARDRALEQYF.

This clonotype was seen only a few times. This chain joins TRBV7-2 and TRBJ2-5; tentative D call: TRBD1 (6 bases). V gave up 7 bases and J gave up 10 bases, with 25 bases separating them. The CDR3 sequence is 15 residues long. Per germline, CDR1 SGHTA and CDR2 FQGNSA. The CDR3 DNA is TGTGCCAGCACCCTGGATTTCGGGGTGGGGGCGGGCCAGTACTTC. Protein product: CASTLDFGVGAGQYF. The whole variable domain, filled in from reference TRBV7-2 and TRBJ2-5, reads GAGVSQSPSNKVTEKGKDVELRCDPISGHTALYWYRQSLGQGLEFLIYFQGNSAPDKSGLPSDRFSAERTGGSVSTLTIQRTQQEDSAVYLCASTLDFGVGAGQYFGPGTRLLVL.

The table lists this clonotype with many counts. This chain uses TRBV9 with TRBJ1-2, with TRBD1 identical over 10 bases. This CDR3 is built from 15 residues. Germline V gene lookup returns CDR1 SGDLS and CDR2 YYNGEE. Germline trimming cut 3 bases from V and 8 bases from J; bases unmatched to any gene: 10. The CDR3 region is CASSEGTGVAEGYTF. For the CDR3, the DNA is TGTGCCAGCAGCGAAGGGACAGGGGTTGCAGAAGGCTACACCTTC.

V gene TRBV11-2 combines with J gene TRBJ1-1, with D possibly matching TRBD1 (5 bases). V was cut by 0 bases and J by 1 base, with 9 bases left in between. Germline V lookup: CDR1 SGHAT, CDR2 FQNNGV. This CDR3 region has 15 residues. CDR3 sequence reads: CASSLDGHPNTEAFF. In DNA form, the CDR3 reads TGTGCCAGCAGCTTAGACGGACATCCGAACACTGAAGCTTTCTTT.

There are many counts of this clonotype. The rearrangement links TRBV20-1 to TRBJ1-2; TRBD1 matches 7 bases. The CDR3 extends over 14 amino acids. The germline V gene encodes CDR1 DFQATT and CDR2 SNEGSKA (reference sequence). The V gene end was trimmed by 6 bases and the J gene end by 4 bases; junction bases not matched to a gene: 11. CDR3 amino acids: CSASRAAGGYGYTF. The CDR3 DNA follows: TGCAGTGCATCTCGTGCGGCAGGGGGCTATGGCTACACCTTC.

Notes on this clonotype: A much larger clone sits a single nucleotide away, making a read error possible. The chain is built from TRBV7-2 and TRBJ2-3; no definite D call. The CDR3 spans 12 residues. Germline-derived CDR1 and CDR2 are SGHTA and FQGNSA. The CDR3 spells CACSLAADTQYF. CDR3 nucleotides: TGTGCCTGCAGCTTAGCAGCCGATACGCAGTATTTT.

V is TRBV7-3 and J is TRBJ2-6, with no clear D. The germline CDR1 and CDR2 sequences are SGHTA and FQGTGA. There are 15 residues in the CDR3. Trimming took 2 bases from V and 0 from J, leaving 5 bases between them. This CDR3 is CASSLFSSGANVLTF. The DNA for the CDR3 is TGTGCCAGCAGCTTATTCTCCTCTGGGGCCAACGTCCTGACTTTC.

This chain uses TRBV20-1 with TRBJ1-4, with D tentatively TRBD1 (6 bases). The V and J ends lost 7 bases and 8 bases respectively, with 23 bases between them. The CDR3 covers 15 residues. CDR1 and CDR2 from the germline V gene are DFQATT and SNEGSKA (reference sequence). CDR3 sequence reads: CSVPRDGGRIEKLFF. The CDR3 DNA follows: TGCAGTGTTCCCAGGGATGGGGGGCGCATAGAAAAACTGTTTTTT.

This clonotype was seen a few times. The junction departs from germline at one end; a sequencing error may be responsible. The V and J genes are TRBV5-1 and TRBJ2-1, with 8 bases fitting TRBD1. Matching the DNA end better, TRBJ2-7 makes the J call doubtful. Germline CDR1 reads SGHRS; CDR2 reads YFSETQ. The CDR3 totals 16 residues. The CDR3 loop is CANSQGQAQLYNEQYF. For the CDR3, the DNA is TGCGCCAACAGCCAGGGACAGGCCCAACTCTACAATGAGCAGTACTTC.

In this sample, this clonotype turned up many times. The chain uses TRBV12-5 and TRBJ2-1; TRBD1 agrees at 7 bases. This CDR3 region has 17 residues. V was clipped by 0 bases and J by 3 bases; unmatched bases: 8. CDR1 is LGHNT, CDR2 FRNRAP, per germline. In DNA form, the CDR3 reads TGTGCTAGTGGTTTGGTTCGGTCAGGGGGTATCTACAATGAGCAGTTCTTC. This encodes CASGLVRSGGIYNEQFF.

This rearrangement joins TRBV27 to TRBJ2-1; D may correspond to TRBD1 or TRBD2 (5 bases each). This CDR3 has 15 residues. Trimming took 5 bases from V and 7 from J, leaving 18 bases between them. Germline V gene data show CDR1 as MNHEY and CDR2 as SMNVEV (reference sequence). CDR3 sequence: CASSPRDGRVNEQFF. DNA for the CDR3: TGTGCCAGCAGTCCCCGGGACGGGCGGGTTAATGAGCAGTTCTTC.

This clonotype came up many times. The rearrangement links TRBV20-1 to TRBJ2-1; the D is unclear. CDR3 size: 15 residues. V was clipped by 1 base and J by 1 base, with 11 bases between them. The germline V gene encodes CDR1 DFQATT and CDR2 SNEGSKA (reference sequence). The CDR3 is CSARVDDTSYNEQFF. The CDR3 nucleotides are TGCAGTGCTAGAGTCGACGATACATCCTACAATGAGCAGTTCTTC.

This sequence joins TRBV7-9 and TRBJ2-1; 7 bases are shared with TRBD2. The CDR3 is 15 residues long. CDR1 is SEHNR, CDR2 FQNEAQ, per germline (reference sequence). The trim removed 5 bases at V and 2 bases at J, leaving 6 bases unmatched. The CDR3 here is CASSPFRGAYNEQFF. The CDR3 DNA reads TGTGCCAGCAGCCCCTTCCGGGGGGCCTACAATGAGCAGTTCTTC.

This clonotype was observed many times. This chain uses TRBV7-6 with TRBJ2-1; weak D call: TRBD2 (6 bases). Germline V gene sequence: CDR1 SGHVS, CDR2 FNYEAQ. This CDR3 region has 16 residues. V was pared by 0 bases and J by 2 bases, with 11 bases between. CDR3 bases: TGTGCCAGCAGCTTAGCAGCGGGCGAACCCTACAATGAGCAGTTCTTC. Translating gives CASSLAAGEPYNEQFF.

The CDR3 region has the DNA TGTGCCAGCAGTTCCAGGGGCATAAACACTGAAGCTTTCTTT. Translated, it gives CASSSRGINTEAFF. The chain uses TRBV27 and TRBJ1-1; D possibly corresponds to TRBD1 (6 bases). Trimming stripped 4 bases from V and 2 bases from J, with 11 bases between. Germline V gives CDR1 MNHEY, CDR2 SMNVEV (reference sequence). CDR3 length: 14 residues.

This clonotype was picked up a small number of times. The rearrangement joins TRBV9 to TRBJ2-1; D may be TRBD2 (6 bases). The CDR3 covers 14 residues. Trimming took off 3 bases at V and 5 bases at J, with 12 bases between the two ends. Germline V gene lookup returns CDR1 SGDLS and CDR2 YYNGEE. CDR3 coding DNA: TGTGCCAGCAGCGGGGGGGACTTTCACAATGAGCAGTTCTTC. This codes for CASSGGDFHNEQFF.

In regard to this clonotype: Possible read error: a much larger clone is one base away. The V gene is TRBV7-2, the J gene TRBJ2-1, with D perhaps TRBD1 or TRBD2 (6 bases each). This CDR3 spans 14 amino acids. The germline V gene has CDR1 SGHTA and CDR2 FQGNSA. V was cut by 1 base and J by 13 bases, with 17 bases left in between. The chain's CDR3 is CASSLDPGAETQFF. Here the CDR3 DNA reads TGTGCCAGCAGCTTAGACCCGGGGGCAGAGACCCAGTTCTTC.